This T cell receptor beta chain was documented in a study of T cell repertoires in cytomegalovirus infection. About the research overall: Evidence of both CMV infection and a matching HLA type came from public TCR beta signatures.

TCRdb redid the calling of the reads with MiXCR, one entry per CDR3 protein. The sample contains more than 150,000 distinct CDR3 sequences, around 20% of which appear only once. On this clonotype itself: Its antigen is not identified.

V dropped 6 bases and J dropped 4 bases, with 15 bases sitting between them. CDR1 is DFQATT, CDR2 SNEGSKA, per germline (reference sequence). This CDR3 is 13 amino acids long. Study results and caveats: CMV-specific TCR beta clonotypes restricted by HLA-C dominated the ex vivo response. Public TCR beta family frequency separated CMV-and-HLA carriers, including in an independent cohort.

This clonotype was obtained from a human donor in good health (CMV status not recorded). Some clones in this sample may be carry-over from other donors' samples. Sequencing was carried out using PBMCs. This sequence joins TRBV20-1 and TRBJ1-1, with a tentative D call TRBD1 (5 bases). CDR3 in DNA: TGCAGTGCCCAATTGGTGGGGGGCACTGAAGCTTTCTTT. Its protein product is CSAQLVGGTEAFF.